A selection of T cell receptor beta chains follows, all from one sample in a study of blood T cells in healthy people across ages. TCRdb redid the calling of the 5' RACE reads with MiXCR, one entry per CDR3 protein. The sample yields 710,000 or so distinct CDR3 sequences, roughly 30% seen once. The sequencing input was blood. The receptor source for this set is a woman aged 80 or older in good health. CDR3s include the opening cysteine and the closing phenylalanine or tryptophan. D genes are given only for firm matches. Some rows mark clone size as missing; the rest say once, few, many or name a class of expanded clone.

cdr3_aa: CAISRTGNTEAFF
cdr3_nt: TGTGCCATCAGCCGGACAGGGAACACTGAAGCTTTCTTT
j_call: TRBJ1-1
clone_size: many
d_call: TRBD1
v_call: TRBV10-3

cdr3_aa: CASSLVGGNEQFF
cdr3_nt: TGTGCCAGCAGTTTAGTTGGGGGGAATGAGCAGTTCTTC
j_call: TRBJ2-1
clone_size: many
d_call: -
v_call: TRBV7-9

cdr3_aa: CASSIGSGAGDEKLFF
cdr3_nt: TGTGCCAGCAGCATAGGATCCGGGGCAGGGGATGAAAAACTGTTTTTT
j_call: TRBJ1-4
clone_size: -
d_call: -
v_call: TRBV9

cdr3_aa: CASSAHMNTEAFF
cdr3_nt: TGTGCCTCATCAGCTCACATGAACACTGAAGCTTTCTTT
j_call: TRBJ1-1
clone_size: many
d_call: -
v_call: TRBV7-9

cdr3_aa: CATSRNTGELFF
cdr3_nt: TGTGCCACCAGCAGGAACACCGGGGAGCTGTTTTTT
j_call: TRBJ2-2
clone_size: few
d_call: -
v_call: TRBV15

cdr3_aa: CASSQDAGVATDTQYF
cdr3_nt: TGCGCCAGCAGCCAAGATGCGGGGGTTGCCACAGATACGCAGTATTTT
j_call: TRBJ2-3
clone_size: many
d_call: TRBD2
v_call: TRBV4-3

cdr3_aa: CASSEGGVDEQYF
cdr3_nt: TGTGCCAGCAGTGAAGGGGGGGTAGACGAGCAGTACTTC
j_call: TRBJ2-7
clone_size: few
d_call: -
v_call: TRBV2

cdr3_aa: CSAPQGAARGNQPQHF
cdr3_nt: TGCAGTGCTCCCCAGGGAGCGGCGAGAGGCAATCAGCCCCAGCATTTT
j_call: TRBJ1-5
clone_size: -
d_call: -
v_call: TRBV20-1

cdr3_aa: CASSQETRFQGEQYF
cdr3_nt: TGCGCCAGCAGCCAGGAGACTCGGTTTCAGGGCGAGCAGTACTTC
j_call: TRBJ2-7
clone_size: many
d_call: -
v_call: TRBV4-1

cdr3_aa: CASGLGQGNNEQFF
cdr3_nt: TGTGCTAGTGGTTTGGGACAGGGAAACAATGAGCAGTTCTTC
j_call: TRBJ2-1
clone_size: -
d_call: TRBD1
v_call: TRBV12-5

cdr3_aa: CASTLSSGYPNEQFF
cdr3_nt: TGTGCCAGCACCCTAAGCTCGGGGTACCCCAATGAGCAGTTCTTC
j_call: TRBJ2-1
clone_size: once
d_call: -
v_call: TRBV12-3/TRBV12-4